This is a list of T cell receptor beta chains from one sample in a study of metastatic and nonmetastatic thyroid tumors. TCRdb re-clonotyped the PCR reads through MiXCR. The profile shows about 27,000 clones, approximately 15% of them singletons. Sequencing used blood. These receptors all stem from a male donor with papillary thyroid cancer or a benign thyroid nodule (not recorded which). Some clones in this sample may be carry-over from other donors' samples. The CDR3 runs from the conserved cysteine through the conserved F or W.

CATSTRTVLGDEQYF,TRBV15,TRBJ2-7
CASDRDGSGELFF,TRBV19,TRBJ2-2
CSARGGREGDGYTF,TRBV20-1,TRBJ1-2
CASSWGQGNTEAFF,TRBV5-1,TRBJ1-1
CASGGLFGREGPTDTQYF,TRBV6-5,TRBJ2-3
CASSQDPLQVTEAFF,TRBV4-2,TRBJ1-1
CASSYPVVGGGNYNEQFF,TRBV6-2/TRBV6-3,TRBJ2-1
CSARDSGDTDTQYF,TRBV20-1,TRBJ2-3
CSASGGPPYSNQPQHF,TRBV20-1,TRBJ1-5
CASSRRPGELFF,TRBV28,TRBJ2-2